Listed below are T cell receptor beta chains from one sample, sequenced in a study of radiation and T cells in renal cell carcinoma. Method: immunoSEQ multiplex PCR; TCRdb's copy keeps in-frame clones and lacks some. The data contain over 85,000 clones, around four fifths of them singletons. The material sequenced was blood, taken from a patient whose treatment included radiotherapy and nephrectomy. The receptors were gathered from a man aged 50 to 60 with renal cell carcinoma. Both conserved end residues are part of each CDR3.

CDR3aa | v_gene
CASSLVSGNANYGYTF | TRBV5-1
CASSDGQGAEGNTIYF | TRBV7-9
CASSYDTSFSGNTIYF | TRBV6-5
CASSSSGTVIYNEQFF | TRBV5-1
CASSYSGRENEKLFF | TRBV6-5
CASSFGLGGGYTF | TRBV7-9
CASSRDWHGDTQYF | TRBV7-2
CSAREGTGYHF | TRBV20-1
CASSDRDRGVSNQPQHF | TRBV19
CASSVAGWRGNSPLHF | TRBV9
CASSLEGHQPQHF | TRBV7-2
CASSLVLAGGEQFF | TRBV7-2
CASSYSYVDNNEQFF | TRBV6-5
CASRVTLLPYNEQFF | TRBV6-5
CASSESGPISGNTIYF | TRBV10-1
CASSHSNQPQHF | TRBV6-5
CASSWTGTGGQETQYF | TRBV5-5
CASSQDRAHEQFF | TRBV4-1
CAISDYGVGGEQETQYF | TRBV10-3
CASSWDRANEQFF | TRBV11-1
CASRSQGVGNQPQHF | TRBV6-5
CASSLGALNEQYF | TRBV7-9